These 20 T cell receptor beta chains originate from one sample sequenced in a study of PD-L1 blockade in urothelial cancer. The data were produced by immunoSEQ multiplex PCR, yet TCRdb's version contains in-frame clones alone and is incomplete. The sample lists tens of thousands of clones, 90% seen once, with about 1.6% in the top ten. The time point is: pretreatment peripheral blood. The source was PBMCs, collected around atezolizumab (anti-PD-L1) treatment. The receptors come from a man between 60 and 75 years old with urothelial cancer.

The chain joins TRBV28 to TRBJ1-4; 7 bases map to TRBD1. V dropped 6 bases and J dropped 6; count of bases not matched to a gene: 4. The CDR3 extends over 13 amino acids. The germline V gene encodes CDR1 MDHEN and CDR2 SYDVKM. CDR3 nucleotides: TGTGCCAGCAGACAGGGGCCTTATGAAAAACTGTTTTTT. Translated, it gives CASRQGPYEKLFF.

The chain combines TRBV30 with TRBJ2-7; 7 bases agree with TRBD2. This CDR3 is 15 amino acids long. Germline lookup yields CDR1 GTSNPN and CDR2 SVGIG (reference sequence). J was trimmed by 4 bases and V by 6 bases; bases with no gene match: 15. The CDR3 region is CACPRIGRESYEQYF. The CDR3 bases are TGTGCCTGCCCTCGTATCGGGCGGGAGTCTTACGAGCAGTACTTC.

V and J are TRBV5-6 and TRBJ2-3; D call uncertain. The CDR3 totals 13 residues. V shed 4 bases and J shed 2 bases, with 8 bases lying between them. The germline CDR1 and CDR2 sequences are SGHDT and YYEEEE. CDR3 protein: CASSPPLTDTQYF. Here the CDR3 DNA reads TGTGCCAGCAGCCCTCCTCTCACAGATACGCAGTATTTT.

V gene TRBV9 combines with J gene TRBJ1-2, with 8 bases fitting TRBD1. Trimming removed 3 bases from V and 5 bases from J; junction bases left unmatched: 12. Germline CDR1 reads SGDLS; CDR2 reads YYNGEE. This CDR3 is 16 amino acids long. The CDR3 reads CASSAGTGGREYGYTF. In DNA, the CDR3 is TGTGCCAGCAGCGCAGGGACAGGCGGTCGGGAGTATGGCTACACCTTC. The full variable domain, with the rest looked up from reference TRBV9 and TRBJ1-2, is DSGVTQTPKHLITATGQRVTLRCSPRSGDLSVYWYQQSLDQGLQFLIQYYNGEERAKGNILERFSAQQFPDLHSELNLSSLELGDSALYFCASSAGTGGREYGYTFGSGTRLTVV.

As to this clone: One end of the junction is discordant with germline, which a read error may explain. The chain is built from TRBV2 and TRBJ2-2; D is undetermined. Germline CDR1 reads SNHLY; CDR2 reads FYNNEI. This CDR3 has 14 amino acids. The DNA of the CDR3 is TGTGCCAGCAATGATCAGAGGAACGCCGGGGAGCTGTTTTTT. Protein product: CASNDQRNAGELFF.

The chain employs TRBV4-3 and TRBJ2-7; a weak D match, TRBD2 (5 bases). The CDR3 extends over 13 amino acids. Trimming removed 0 bases from V and 5 bases from J, with 8 bases in between. Germline V CDR1 and CDR2: LGHNA, YSLEER. CDR3 sequence reads: CASSQEPGNEQYF. The DNA of the CDR3 is TGCGCCAGCAGCCAAGAGCCGGGGAACGAGCAGTACTTC.

V is TRBV7-2 and J is TRBJ1-5, with TRBD1 as a possible D gene (5 bases). The germline V gene has CDR1 SGHTA and CDR2 FQGNSA. This CDR3 is built from 15 residues. Trimming shortened V by 5 bases and J by 5 bases, and 16 bases separated the two germline ends. The CDR3 protein is CASSPTGGNYQPQHF. CDR3 nucleotides: TGTGCCAGCAGCCCCACGGGGGGGAACTATCAGCCCCAGCATTTT.

The genes are TRBV7-2 and TRBJ2-7; TRBD2 might be the D (5 bases). V was trimmed by 0 bases and J by 2 bases, leaving 14 bases between them. The germline gives CDR1 SGHTA, CDR2 FQGNSA. The CDR3 has 16 amino acids. CDR3 protein: CASSLAPGVGTYEQYF. The DNA for the CDR3 is TGTGCCAGCAGCTTAGCGCCCGGGGTGGGAACCTACGAGCAGTACTTC. Looking up the rest from reference TRBV7-2 and TRBJ2-7 gives the full variable domain: GAGVSQSPSNKVTEKGKDVELRCDPISGHTALYWYRQSLGQGLEFLIYFQGNSAPDKSGLPSDRFSAERTGGSVSTLTIQRTQQEDSAVYLCASSLAPGVGTYEQYFGPGTRLTVT.

Note on this clone: The junction differs from germline at one of its ends, possibly a read error. Within the sample, other DNA sequences also encode this same CDR3. The CDR3 spells CASSLIAGNTGELFF. The CDR3 DNA reads TGCGCCAGCAGCTTGATTGCGGGGAACACTGGGGAGCTGTTTTTT. The chain joins TRBV5-1 to TRBJ2-2, with D possibly being TRBD2 (6 bases). The CDR3 runs 15 residues. In germline, CDR1 is SGHRS, CDR2 YFSETQ. Full variable domain (rest looked up from reference TRBV5-1 and TRBJ2-2): KAGVTQTPRYLIKTRGQQVTLSCSPISGHRSVSWYQQTPGQGLQFLFEYFSETQRNKGNFPGRFSGRQFSNSRSEMNVSTLELGDSALYLCASSLIAGNTGELFFGEGSRLTVL.

This chain links TRBV5-1 with TRBJ2-1; 8 bases align to TRBD2. This CDR3 is built from 16 residues. V shed 1 base and J 3 bases; nucleotides not matched to a gene: 6. CDR1 is SGHRS and CDR2 is YFSETQ in the germline V gene. The CDR3 nucleotides are TGCGCCAGCAGCTTGAGCGGGGGTCGGAGCTACAATGAGCAGTTCTTC. Its translation is CASSLSGGRSYNEQFF.

V usage is TRBV7-9 and J usage is TRBJ1-4; possible D gene TRBD1, 6 bases. Between the trimmed V and J ends, which lost 5 bases and 2 bases, there was a span of 12 bases. The CDR3 extends over 15 amino acids. The germline V gene has CDR1 SEHNR and CDR2 FQNEAQ (reference sequence). As DNA, the CDR3 is TGTGCCAGCAGCGAAACAGGGCTGACTAATGAAAAACTGTTTTTT. This sequence encodes CASSETGLTNEKLFF.

This clone was detected only once. The V call is TRBV6-1, the J call TRBJ2-3; TRBD2 matches 11 bases. The CDR3 spans 15 residues. CDR1 and CDR2 from the germline V gene are MNHNS and SASEGT. J gave up 5 bases and V 11 bases, and 12 bases lay outside the gene matches. CDR3 in amino acids: CAARLAGTRGDTQYF. The CDR3 DNA sequence: TGTGCCGCCCGACTAGCGGGGACTAGGGGAGATACGCAGTATTTT.

The rearrangement joins TRBV6-6 to TRBJ2-2, with a tentative D call TRBD1 (5 bases). This CDR3 is built from 15 residues. The ends were cut back, 8 bases at V and 4 bases at J, with 17 bases in the middle. Germline V gene sequence: CDR1 MNHNY, CDR2 SVGAGI (reference sequence). The chain's CDR3 is CASGSPETATGELFF. DNA for the CDR3: TGTGCCAGCGGATCCCCAGAGACAGCCACCGGGGAGCTGTTTTTT.

This chain joins TRBV5-1 and TRBJ2-1; 11 bases match TRBD2. The J segment lost 6 bases and the V segment lost 4 bases, leaving 6 bases of the junction unmatched. Germline V gives CDR1 SGHRS, CDR2 YFSETQ. This CDR3 comprises 15 residues. The CDR3 loop is CASSVGLAGINEQFF. CDR3 DNA sequence: TGCGCCAGCAGCGTTGGACTAGCGGGTATCAATGAGCAGTTCTTC. Together with reference TRBV5-1 and TRBJ2-1, the CDR3 gives the full variable domain: KAGVTQTPRYLIKTRGQQVTLSCSPISGHRSVSWYQQTPGQGLQFLFEYFSETQRNKGNFPGRFSGRQFSNSRSEMNVSTLELGDSALYLCASSVGLAGINEQFFGPGTRLTVL.

The J gene is TRBJ1-1, the V gene TRBV2, with D perhaps matching TRBD1 (6 bases). V was pared by 8 bases and J by 5 bases, with 18 bases between. Germline CDR1 SNHLY, CDR2 FYNNEI. The CDR3 covers 14 residues. The CDR3 coding sequence is TGTGCCAGCGGAAAGACTACAGGGAATACTGAAGCTTTCTTT. The encoded protein is CASGKTTGNTEAFF.

The chain combines TRBV2 with TRBJ1-4, with D perhaps TRBD1 (6 bases). The CDR3 contains 13 residues. Germline CDR1 reads SNHLY; CDR2 reads FYNNEI. V lost 3 bases, J lost 10 bases, and 12 bases lay in between. CDR3: CASSEQGSGKLFF. CDR3 bases: TGTGCCAGCAGTGAGCAGGGGTCGGGAAAACTGTTTTTT.

The gene calls are TRBV10-3 and TRBJ2-3; D may be TRBD2 (5 bases). Germline CDR1 is ENHRY and CDR2 is SYGVKD. The V and J ends lost 8 bases and 4 bases respectively, with 22 bases between them. The length of the CDR3 is 16 residues. Here the CDR3 reads CAIAKLSGSSSDTQYF. The CDR3 nucleotides are TGTGCCATCGCTAAGCTGAGCGGCTCTTCTTCAGATACGCAGTATTTT.

The chain links TRBV6-5 to TRBJ2-5; the D gene is possibly TRBD1 (5 bases). This CDR3 has 14 residues. V gave up 4 bases and J gave up 7 bases, with 16 bases separating them. Germline V gene sequence: CDR1 MNHEY, CDR2 SVGAGI. DNA for the CDR3: TGTGCCAGCAGTTCGTCCTTACAGGTGGTGACCCAGTACTTC. Translating it yields CASSSSLQVVTQYF.

The chain is built from TRBV2 and TRBJ1-2; possibly TRBD1 for D (6 bases). Deletions cut 2 bases from V and 4 bases from J, with 14 bases between. Germline CDR1 SNHLY, CDR2 FYNNEI. CDR3 length: 15 residues. CDR3 bases: TGTGCCAGCAGTGAATTAGGCAGGGGTTTCTATGGCTACACCTTC. Translated: CASSELGRGFYGYTF.

This chain connects TRBV2 to TRBJ1-5; 7 nucleotides line up with TRBD1. Germline V lookup: CDR1 SNHLY, CDR2 FYNNEI. The CDR3 is made up of 14 amino acids. V was pared by 1 base and J by 7 bases, with 4 bases of the junction left unmatched. In DNA, the CDR3 is TGTGCCAGCAGTGAAGGCAGGGGGTTACAGCCCCAGCATTTT. Residues: CASSEGRGLQPQHF. The full variable domain, its missing parts supplied by reference TRBV2 and TRBJ1-5, is EPEVTQTPSHQVTQMGQEVILRCVPISNHLYFYWYRQILGQKVEFLVSFYNNEISEKSEIFDDQFSVERPDGSNFTLKIRSTKLEDSAMYFCASSEGRGLQPQHFGDGTRLSIL.